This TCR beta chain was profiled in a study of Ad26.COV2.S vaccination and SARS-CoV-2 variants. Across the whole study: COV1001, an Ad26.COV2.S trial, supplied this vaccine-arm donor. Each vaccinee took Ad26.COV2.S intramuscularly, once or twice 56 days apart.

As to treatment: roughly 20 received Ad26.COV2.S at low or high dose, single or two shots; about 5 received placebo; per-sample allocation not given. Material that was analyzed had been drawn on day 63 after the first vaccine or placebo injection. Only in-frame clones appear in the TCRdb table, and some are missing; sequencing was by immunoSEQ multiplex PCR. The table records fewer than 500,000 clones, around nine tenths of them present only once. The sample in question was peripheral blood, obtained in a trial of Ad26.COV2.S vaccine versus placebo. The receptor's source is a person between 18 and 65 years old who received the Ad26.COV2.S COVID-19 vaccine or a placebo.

For the CDR3, the DNA is TGTGCCAGTAATCCCTCGGGACTAGCCCCCTACAATGAGCAGTTCTTC. Encoded protein: CASNPSGLAPYNEQFF. The rearrangement joins TRBV19 to TRBJ2-1; 9 nucleotides align to TRBD2. J was trimmed by 2 bases and V by 7 bases; bases with no gene match: 9. This CDR3 is 16 amino acids long. The V gene's germline CDR1 is LNHDA and CDR2 SQIVND (reference sequence).